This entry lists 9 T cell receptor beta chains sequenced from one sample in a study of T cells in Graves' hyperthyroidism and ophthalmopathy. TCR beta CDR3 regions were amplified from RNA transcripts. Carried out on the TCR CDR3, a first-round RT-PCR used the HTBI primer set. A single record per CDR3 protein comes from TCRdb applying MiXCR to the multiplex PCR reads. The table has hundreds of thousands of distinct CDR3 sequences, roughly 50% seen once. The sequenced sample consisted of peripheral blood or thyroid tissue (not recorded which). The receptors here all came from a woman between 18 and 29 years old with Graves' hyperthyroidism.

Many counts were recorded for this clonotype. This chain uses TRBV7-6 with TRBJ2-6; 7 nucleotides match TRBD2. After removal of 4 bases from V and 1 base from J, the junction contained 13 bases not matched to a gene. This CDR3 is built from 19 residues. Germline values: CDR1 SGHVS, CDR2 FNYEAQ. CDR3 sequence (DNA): TGTGCCAGCAGCTCACCCCCCGGACTAGGGGAGTCTGGGGCCAACGTCCTGACTTTC. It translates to CASSSPPGLGESGANVLTF.

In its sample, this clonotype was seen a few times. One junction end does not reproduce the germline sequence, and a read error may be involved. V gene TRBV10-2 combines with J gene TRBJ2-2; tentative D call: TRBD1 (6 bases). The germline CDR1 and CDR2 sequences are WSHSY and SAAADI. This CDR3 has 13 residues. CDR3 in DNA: TGTGCCAGCAGCCGACAGGTGGCCGGGGAGCTGTTTTTT. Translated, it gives CASSRQVAGELFF.

This CDR3 reads CSASSGLAGSQETQYF. The DNA for the CDR3 is TGCAGTGCTAGTAGCGGGCTAGCGGGAAGTCAAGAGACCCAGTACTTC. The chain employs TRBV20-1 and TRBJ2-5; TRBD2 matches 9 bases. This CDR3 comprises 16 residues. Looked up from germline, CDR1 is DFQATT and CDR2 is SNEGSKA (reference sequence). V was clipped by 3 bases and J by 2 bases; unmatched bases: 10.

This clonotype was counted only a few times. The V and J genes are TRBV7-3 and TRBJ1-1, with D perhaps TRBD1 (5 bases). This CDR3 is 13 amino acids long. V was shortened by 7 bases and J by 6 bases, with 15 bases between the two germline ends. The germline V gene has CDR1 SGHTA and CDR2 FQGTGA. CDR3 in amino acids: CASTNEGHSEAFF. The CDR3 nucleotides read TGTGCCAGCACCAACGAGGGGCACTCTGAAGCTTTCTTT.

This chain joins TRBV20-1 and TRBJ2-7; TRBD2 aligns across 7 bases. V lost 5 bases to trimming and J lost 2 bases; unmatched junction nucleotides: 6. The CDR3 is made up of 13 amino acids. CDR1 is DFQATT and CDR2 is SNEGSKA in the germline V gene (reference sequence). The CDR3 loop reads CSARGGRTYEQYF. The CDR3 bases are TGCAGTGCTCGAGGCGGGAGAACCTACGAGCAGTACTTC.

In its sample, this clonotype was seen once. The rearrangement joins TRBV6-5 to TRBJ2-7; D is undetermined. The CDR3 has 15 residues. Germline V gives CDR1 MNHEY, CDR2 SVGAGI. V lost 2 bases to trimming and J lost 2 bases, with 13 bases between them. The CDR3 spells CASSYGQQPPYEQYF. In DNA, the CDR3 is TGTGCCAGCAGTTACGGCCAGCAGCCTCCCTACGAGCAGTACTTC.

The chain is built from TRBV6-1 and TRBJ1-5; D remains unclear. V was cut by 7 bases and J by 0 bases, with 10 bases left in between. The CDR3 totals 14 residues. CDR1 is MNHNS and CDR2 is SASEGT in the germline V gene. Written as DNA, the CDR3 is TGTGCCAGCATTCACGGATATAGCAATCAGCCCCAGCATTTT. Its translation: CASIHGYSNQPQHF.

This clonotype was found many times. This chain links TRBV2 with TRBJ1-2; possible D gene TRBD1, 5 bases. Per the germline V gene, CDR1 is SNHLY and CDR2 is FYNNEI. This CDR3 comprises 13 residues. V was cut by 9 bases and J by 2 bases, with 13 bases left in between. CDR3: CARTGLPNYGYTF. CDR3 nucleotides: TGTGCCAGAACGGGGCTTCCCAACTATGGCTACACCTTC.

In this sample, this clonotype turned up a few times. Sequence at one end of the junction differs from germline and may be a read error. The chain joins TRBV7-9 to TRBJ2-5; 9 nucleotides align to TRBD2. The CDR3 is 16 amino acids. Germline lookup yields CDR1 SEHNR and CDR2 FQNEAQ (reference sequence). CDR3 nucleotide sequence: TGCGCCAGCAGCCAAGATGTTAGCGGGAGCGGGGAGACCCAGTACTTC. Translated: CASSQDVSGSGETQYF.